Listed here are 20 T cell receptor beta chains from one sample, sequenced in a study of CD8 T cells in ankylosing spondylitis. One entry per CDR3 protein, called by TCRdb with MiXCR from the 5' RACE reads. The sample has about 160,000 distinct CDR3 sequences, 40% to 50% seen once. The sequenced sample was synovial fluid, either unsorted or a sorted T cell fraction (not recorded which). Receptors were obtained from a male donor with ankylosing spondylitis.

This clonotype was seen many times. The chain uses TRBV30 and TRBJ2-1, with TRBD1 matching 7 bases. The junction had 13 bases not matched to a gene; V was cut back by 4 bases and J by 7 bases. CDR1 GTSNPN and CDR2 SVGIG come from the germline V gene (reference sequence). The CDR3 has 15 residues. CDR3 sequence: CAWTLVEGAWNEQFF. CDR3 sequence (DNA): TGTGCCTGGACGCTGGTCGAGGGGGCCTGGAATGAGCAGTTCTTC.

The chain is built from TRBV7-9 and TRBJ2-3; D might be TRBD1 (6 bases). Germline values: CDR1 SEHNR, CDR2 FQNEAQ (reference sequence). Trimming left V 7 bases short and J 2 bases short, with 16 bases between. The CDR3 is made up of 15 amino acids. The CDR3 sequence: CASTPSQGPTDTQYF. The CDR3 nucleotides are TGTGCCAGCACCCCCTCACAGGGACCCACAGATACGCAGTATTTT.

The gene calls are TRBV5-1 and TRBJ1-5, with 12 bases that match TRBD1. The germline V gene encodes CDR1 SGHRS and CDR2 YFSETQ. The junction had 4 bases not matched to a gene; V was cut back by 0 bases and J by 6 bases. The CDR3 is made up of 16 amino acids. The CDR3 region is CASSLEGQGAGQPQHF. The CDR3 DNA sequence: TGCGCCAGCAGCTTGGAGGGACAGGGGGCGGGTCAGCCCCAGCATTTT.

The CDR3: CASSERLGQSNQPQHF. The CDR3, as DNA: TGTGCCAGCAGTGAACGGCTGGGTCAGAGCAATCAGCCCCAGCATTTT. V gene TRBV2 combines with J gene TRBJ1-5, with D unresolved. CDR1 and CDR2 (germline): SNHLY, FYNNEI. The CDR3 has 16 residues. V was pared by 2 bases and J by 1 base, with 12 bases between.

The chain is built from TRBV6-1 and TRBJ2-7; TRBD2 aligns across 11 bases. Unmatched junction bases numbered 6, after V lost 5 bases and J lost 6 bases. The CDR3 runs 14 residues. Germline CDR1 is MNHNS and CDR2 is SASEGT. This chain's CDR3 is CASSRGTSGTEQYF. CDR3 nucleotide sequence: TGTGCCAGCAGTCGCGGGACTAGCGGAACCGAGCAGTACTTC.

This clonotype was detected only once. The chain recombines TRBV7-6 with TRBJ1-1; maybe TRBD1 (5 bases). Germline loops: CDR1 SGHVS, CDR2 FNYEAQ. The CDR3 runs to 14 residues. Trimming pared 0 bases from V and 3 bases from J, leaving 8 bases between. Written as DNA, the CDR3 is TGTGCCAGCAGCTTAGCAGGGGCTTACACTGAAGCTTTCTTT. It specifies CASSLAGAYTEAFF. The whole variable domain, remainder taken from reference TRBV7-6 and TRBJ1-1, is GAGVSQSPRYKVTKRGQDVALRCDPISGHVSLYWYRQALGQGPEFLTYFNYEAQQDKSGLPNDRFSAERPEGSISTLTIQRTEQRDSAMYRCASSLAGAYTEAFFGQGTRLTVV.

The J gene is TRBJ2-1, the V gene TRBV11-2; 9 bases are a match to TRBD2. The CDR3 extends over 16 amino acids. J gave up 8 bases and V 3 bases, and 11 bases lay outside the gene matches. Looked up from germline, CDR1 is SGHAT and CDR2 is FQNNGV. CDR3 nucleotide sequence: TGTGCCAGCAGCTTTTTAGCGGGAGTTAGTTGGCATGAGCAGTTCTTC. Translation: CASSFLAGVSWHEQFF. Looking up the rest from reference TRBV11-2 and TRBJ2-1 gives the full variable domain: EAGVAQSPRYKIIEKRQSVAFWCNPISGHATLYWYQQILGQGPKLLIQFQNNGVVDDSQLPKDRFSAERLKGVDSTLKIQPAKLEDSAVYLCASSFLAGVSWHEQFFGPGTRLTVL.

V and J are TRBV30 and TRBJ2-6, with D uncertain. This CDR3 contains 14 residues. From germline, CDR1 is GTSNPN and CDR2 SVGIG (reference sequence). Trimming shortened V by 1 base and J by 2 bases, and 6 bases separated the two germline ends. The CDR3 region has the DNA TGTGCCTGGAGTGAAGGTGCTGGGGCCAACGTCCTGACTTTC. This translates into CAWSEGAGANVLTF. Full variable domain (rest looked up from reference TRBV30 and TRBJ2-6): SQTIHQWPATLVQPVGSPLSLECTVEGTSNPNLYWYRQAAGRGLQLLFYSVGIGQISSEVPQNLSASRPQDRQFILSSKKLLLSDSGFYLCAWSEGAGANVLTFGAGSRLTVL.

This clonotype was detected a few times. V and J are TRBV4-2 and TRBJ2-3, with TRBD2 matching 11 bases. Germline CDR1 and CDR2: LGHNA and YNFKEQ. J gave up 7 bases and V 4 bases, and 7 bases lay outside the gene matches. The length of the CDR3 is 15 residues. CDR3 residues: CASSLSTSGTYTQYF. The CDR3 DNA sequence: TGTGCCAGCAGCCTATCGACTAGCGGGACGTATACGCAGTATTTT.

This clonotype has a handful of counts. J is TRBJ2-1 and V is TRBV5-1; D possibly matches TRBD1 or TRBD2 (5 bases each). The CDR3 length is 12 residues. CDR1 and CDR2 (germline): SGHRS, YFSETQ. Trimming stripped 4 bases from V and 10 bases from J, with 12 bases between. The CDR3 is CASSRPGTEQFF. Written as DNA, the CDR3 is TGCGCCAGCAGCCGGCCGGGGACCGAGCAGTTCTTC.

The gene calls are TRBV5-6 and TRBJ2-5; TRBD2 agrees at 10 bases. The CDR3 loop spans 16 amino acids. Trimming at V came to 4 bases and at J to 2 bases, leaving 8 bases not matched to a gene. The germline V gene has CDR1 SGHDT and CDR2 YYEEEE. The CDR3 DNA reads as TGTGCCAGCAGCCTCCGACTAGCGGGCCCACAAGAGACCCAGTACTTC. Amino acids: CASSLRLAGPQETQYF.

This clonotype was found a few times. This chain connects TRBV2 to TRBJ2-7; a possible D gene is TRBD1 (6 bases). V dropped 7 bases and J dropped 5 bases, with 15 bases sitting between them. The CDR3 length is 13 residues. Germline CDR1 is SNHLY and CDR2 is FYNNEI. The CDR3 region is CASITDRIHEQYF. The CDR3 DNA sequence: TGTGCCAGCATCACAGACAGGATCCACGAGCAGTACTTC.

This clonotype occurred many times. This rearrangement joins TRBV28 to TRBJ2-7, with D maybe TRBD1 (6 bases). The CDR3 length is 16 residues. V was shortened by 6 bases and J by 0 bases, with 18 bases between the two germline ends. Germline-derived CDR1 and CDR2 are MDHEN and SYDVKM. CDR3 nucleotides: TGTGCCAGCAGCCGACCCGCAGGGGTATCCTCCTACGAGCAGTACTTC. Translation gives CASSRPAGVSSYEQYF.

This chain uses TRBV7-9 with TRBJ2-7; D is possibly TRBD2 (6 bases). The CDR3 has 15 residues. The ends were cut back, 7 bases at V and 2 bases at J, with 18 bases in the middle. From germline, CDR1 is SEHNR and CDR2 FQNEAQ (reference sequence). CDR3 residues: CASTPRGRRAYEQYF. CDR3 DNA sequence: TGTGCCAGCACCCCCCGAGGGAGGAGGGCCTACGAGCAGTACTTC.

This chain uses TRBV5-1 with TRBJ2-3, with no clear D. From germline, CDR1 is SGHRS and CDR2 YFSETQ. The V end lost 2 bases, the J end lost 2 bases, and 6 bases lay between the germline ends. The CDR3 consists of 13 residues. This CDR3 is CASSFPSTDTQYF. Here the CDR3 DNA reads TGCGCCAGCAGCTTTCCATCCACAGATACGCAGTATTTT.

This sequence joins TRBV5-5 and TRBJ2-7, with TRBD2 matching 10 bases. Germline V lookup: CDR1 SGHKS, CDR2 YYEKEE (reference sequence). This CDR3 is 15 amino acids long. J gave up 4 bases and V 1 base, and 5 bases lay outside the gene matches. The DNA of the CDR3 is TGTGCCAGCAGCTTGCTTCGACTAGCGGGTTACGAGCAGTACTTC. Amino acid sequence: CASSLLRLAGYEQYF.

The chain recombines TRBV6-4 with TRBJ1-1; D is possibly TRBD1 (6 bases). CDR1 and CDR2 from the germline V gene are MRHNA and SNTAGT. The V and J ends lost 6 bases and 4 bases respectively, with 18 bases between them. There are 15 residues in the CDR3. CDR3 sequence: CASSLRAGEITEAFF. CDR3 in DNA: TGTGCCAGCAGCCTCAGGGCAGGGGAAATCACTGAAGCTTTCTTT.

A few counts support this clonotype. Its ends do not fully match the called genes, so a read error is possible. V gene TRBV11-2 combines with J gene TRBJ1-2; 9 bases align to TRBD1. The length of the CDR3 is 14 residues. The germline CDR1 and CDR2 sequences are SGHAT and FQNNGV. The CDR3 DNA is TGTGCCAGCAGCAACTACGGACAGGGGCTATCACAAATCTTC. Amino acid sequence: CASSNYGQGLSQIF.

The J gene is TRBJ2-2, the V gene TRBV27; TRBD2 matches at 9 bases. Per the germline V gene, CDR1 is MNHEY and CDR2 is SMNVEV (reference sequence). The trim removed 2 bases at V and 5 bases at J, leaving 3 bases unmatched. There are 15 residues in the CDR3. This CDR3 is CASSLAGGLTGELFF. In nucleotides, the CDR3 is TGTGCCAGCAGTTTAGCGGGAGGGCTAACCGGGGAGCTGTTTTTT.

The V gene is TRBV3-1, the J gene TRBJ2-1, with a possible D match to TRBD2 (5 bases). From germline, CDR1 is LGHDT and CDR2 YNNKEL (reference sequence). There are 15 residues in the CDR3. Trimming removed 5 bases from V and 6 bases from J, with 17 bases in between. The CDR3 coding sequence is TGTGCCAGCAGCTTCCCGGGAACCCCCCCCAATGAGCAGTTCTTC. It specifies CASSFPGTPPNEQFF.